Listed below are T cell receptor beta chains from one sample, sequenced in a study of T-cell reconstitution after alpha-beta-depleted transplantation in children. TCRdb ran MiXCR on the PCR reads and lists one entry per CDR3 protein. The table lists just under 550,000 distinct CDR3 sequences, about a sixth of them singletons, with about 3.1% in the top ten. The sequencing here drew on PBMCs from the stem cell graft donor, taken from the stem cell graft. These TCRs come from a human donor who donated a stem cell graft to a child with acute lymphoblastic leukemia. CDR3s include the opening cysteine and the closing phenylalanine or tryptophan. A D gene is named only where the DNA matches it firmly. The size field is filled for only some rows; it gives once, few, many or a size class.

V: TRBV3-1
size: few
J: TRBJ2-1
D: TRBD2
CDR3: CASSHWGLAGQSSYNEQFF
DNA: TGTGCCAGCAGCCACTGGGGACTAGCGGGGCAGAGCTCCTACAATGAGCAGTTCTTC

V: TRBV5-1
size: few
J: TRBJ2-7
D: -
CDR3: CASRRGKNLPSYEQYF
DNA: TGCGCCAGCAGAAGGGGAAAAAATTTACCCTCCTACGAGCAGTACTTC

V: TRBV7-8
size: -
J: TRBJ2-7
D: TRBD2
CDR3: CASSTLAGESYEQYF
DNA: TGTGCCAGCAGCACACTAGCGGGCGAATCCTACGAGCAGTACTTC

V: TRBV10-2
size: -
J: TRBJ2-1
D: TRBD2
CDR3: CAISTSAYNEQFF
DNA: TGCGCCATCTCGACTAGCGCCTACAATGAGCAGTTCTTC

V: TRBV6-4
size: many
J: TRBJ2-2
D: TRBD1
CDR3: CASSETGDTGELFF
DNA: TGTGCCAGCAGTGAAACAGGGGACACCGGGGAGCTGTTTTTT

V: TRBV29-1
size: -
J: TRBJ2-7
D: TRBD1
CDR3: CSVAGGFLPGQYF
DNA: TGCAGCGTTGCAGGGGGTTTCCTCCCCGGGCAGTACTTC

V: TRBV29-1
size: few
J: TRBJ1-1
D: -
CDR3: CSVVQGDTEAFF
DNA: TGCAGCGTTGTTCAGGGTGACACTGAAGCTTTCTTT

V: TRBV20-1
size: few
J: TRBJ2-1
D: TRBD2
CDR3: CSAREGLAGPGDEQFF
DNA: TGCAGTGCTAGAGAGGGACTAGCGGGCCCCGGGGATGAGCAGTTCTTC

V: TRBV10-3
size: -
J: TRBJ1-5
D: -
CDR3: CAISESLGGNQPQHF
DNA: TGTGCCATCAGTGAGTCGTTGGGGGGTAATCAGCCCCAGCATTTT

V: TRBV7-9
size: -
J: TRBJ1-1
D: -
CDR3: CASYSGREAFF
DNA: TGTGCCAGTTACAGCGGGCGTGAAGCTTTCTTT

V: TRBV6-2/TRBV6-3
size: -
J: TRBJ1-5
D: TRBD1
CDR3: CASRNRGQKGFQPQHF
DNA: TGTGCCAGCAGGAACCGGGGACAGAAGGGGTTTCAGCCCCAGCATTTT

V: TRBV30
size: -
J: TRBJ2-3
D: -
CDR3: CAWSYRDLADTQYF
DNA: TGTGCCTGGAGTTACAGGGATCTCGCAGATACGCAGTATTTT

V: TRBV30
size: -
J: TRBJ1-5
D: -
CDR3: CAWSRGNQPQHF
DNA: TGTGCCTGGAGCCGAGGCAATCAGCCCCAGCATTTT

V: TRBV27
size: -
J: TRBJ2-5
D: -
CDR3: CASSLWGQPQETQYF
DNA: TGTGCCAGCAGTTTATGGGGGCAGCCTCAAGAGACCCAGTACTTC

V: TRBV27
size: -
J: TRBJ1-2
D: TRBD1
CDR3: CASRQQGALGYTF
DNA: TGTGCCAGCAGGCAGCAGGGGGCTTTGGGCTACACCTTC

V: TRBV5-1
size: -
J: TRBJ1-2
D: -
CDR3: CASSLPDSPYGYTF
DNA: TGCGCCAGCAGCTTGCCGGACAGTCCCTATGGCTACACCTTC

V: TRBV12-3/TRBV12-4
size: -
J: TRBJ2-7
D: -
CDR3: CASSLGAILYEQYF
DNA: TGTGCCAGCAGTTTAGGGGCGATTCTGTACGAGCAGTACTTC

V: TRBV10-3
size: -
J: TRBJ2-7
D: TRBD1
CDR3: CAIAGQGAYEQYF
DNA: TGTGCCATCGCCGGACAGGGGGCCTACGAGCAGTACTTC

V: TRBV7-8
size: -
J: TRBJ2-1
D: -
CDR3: CASSLSGPAVNNEQFF
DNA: TGTGCCAGCAGCTTGTCAGGGCCCGCGGTGAACAATGAGCAGTTCTTC

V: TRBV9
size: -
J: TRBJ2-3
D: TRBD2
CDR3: CASSGPGLAGTDTQYF
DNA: TGTGCCAGCAGCGGGCCGGGACTAGCGGGCACAGATACGCAGTATTTT

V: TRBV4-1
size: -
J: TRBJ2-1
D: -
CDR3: CASRLDRSEYNEQFF
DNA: TGCGCCAGCAGGCTCGACAGGAGTGAATACAATGAGCAGTTCTTC

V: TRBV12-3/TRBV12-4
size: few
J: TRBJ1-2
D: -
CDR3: CASRSTGLEGYTF
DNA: TGTGCCAGCAGGTCTACAGGGCTGGAGGGCTACACCTTC

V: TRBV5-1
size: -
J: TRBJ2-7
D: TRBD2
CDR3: CASSPPHRLAGGYEQYF
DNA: TGCGCCAGCAGCCCCCCCCACAGACTAGCGGGAGGATACGAGCAGTACTTC

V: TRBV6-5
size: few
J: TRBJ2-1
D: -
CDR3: CASSLWRADEQFF
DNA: TGTGCCAGCAGTTTGTGGAGGGCGGATGAGCAGTTCTTC

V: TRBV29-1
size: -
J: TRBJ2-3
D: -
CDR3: CSVALLQASTDTQYF
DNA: TGCAGCGTTGCCTTGTTGCAGGCCAGCACAGATACGCAGTATTTT

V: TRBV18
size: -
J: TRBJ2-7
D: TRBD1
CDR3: CASSPDRVDGQYF
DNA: TGTGCCAGCTCACCAGACAGGGTTGATGGGCAGTACTTC

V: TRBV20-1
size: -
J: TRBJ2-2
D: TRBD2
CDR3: CSATPSGTNTGELFF
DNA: TGCAGTGCTACCCCTAGCGGAACGAACACCGGGGAGCTGTTTTTT